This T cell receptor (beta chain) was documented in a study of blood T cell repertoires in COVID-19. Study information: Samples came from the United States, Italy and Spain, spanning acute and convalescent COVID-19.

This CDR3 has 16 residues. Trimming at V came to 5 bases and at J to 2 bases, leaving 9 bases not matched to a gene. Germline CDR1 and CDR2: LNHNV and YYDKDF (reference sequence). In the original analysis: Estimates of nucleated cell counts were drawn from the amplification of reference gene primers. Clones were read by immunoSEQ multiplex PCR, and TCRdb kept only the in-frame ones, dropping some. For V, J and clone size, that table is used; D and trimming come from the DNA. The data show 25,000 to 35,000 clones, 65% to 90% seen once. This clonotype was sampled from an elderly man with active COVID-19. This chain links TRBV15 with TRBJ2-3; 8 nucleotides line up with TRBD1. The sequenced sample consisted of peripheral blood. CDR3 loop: CATSGPGQAFTDTQYF. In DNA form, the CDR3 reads TGTGCCACCAGCGGCCCGGGACAGGCCTTCACAGATACGCAGTATTTT. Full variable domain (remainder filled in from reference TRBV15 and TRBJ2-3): DAMVIQNPRYQVTQFGKPVTLSCSQTLNHNVMYWYQQKSSQAPKLLFHYYDKDFNNEADTPDNFQSRRPNTSFCFLDIRSPGLGDTAMYLCATSGPGQAFTDTQYFGPGTRLTVL.